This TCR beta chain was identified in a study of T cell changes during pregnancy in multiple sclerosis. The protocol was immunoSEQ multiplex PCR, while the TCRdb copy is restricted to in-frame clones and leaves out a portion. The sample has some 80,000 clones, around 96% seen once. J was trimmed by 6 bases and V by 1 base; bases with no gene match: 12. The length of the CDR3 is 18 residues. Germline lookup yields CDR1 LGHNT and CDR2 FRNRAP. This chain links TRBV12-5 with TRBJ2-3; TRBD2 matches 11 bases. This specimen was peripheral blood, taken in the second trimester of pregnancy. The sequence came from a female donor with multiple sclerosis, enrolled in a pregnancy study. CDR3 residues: CASGLAAGLAGPRDTQYF. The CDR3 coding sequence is TGTGCTAGTGGTTTGGCCGCAGGACTAGCGGGTCCCCGTGATACGCAGTATTTT.